This T cell receptor beta chain was found in a study of control samples from healthy donors and cancer patients. TCRdb's table, derived via immunoSEQ multiplex PCR, lists solely in-frame clones and lacks some. The repertoire has 140,000 or so clones, about 93% of them found once; the top ten carry approximately 15%. This CDR3 spans 15 amino acids. Trimming pared 3 bases from V and 1 base from J, leaving 12 bases between. Germline-derived CDR1 and CDR2 are LNHDA and SQIVND (reference sequence). This receptor was identified in a man in his 60s with colorectal cancer. Sample: PBMCs. The chain couples TRBV19 to TRBJ1-1, with no clear D. The chain's CDR3 is CASSIRKEANTEAFF. Here the CDR3 DNA reads TGTGCCAGTAGTATTCGGAAGGAGGCGAACACTGAAGCTTTCTTT.